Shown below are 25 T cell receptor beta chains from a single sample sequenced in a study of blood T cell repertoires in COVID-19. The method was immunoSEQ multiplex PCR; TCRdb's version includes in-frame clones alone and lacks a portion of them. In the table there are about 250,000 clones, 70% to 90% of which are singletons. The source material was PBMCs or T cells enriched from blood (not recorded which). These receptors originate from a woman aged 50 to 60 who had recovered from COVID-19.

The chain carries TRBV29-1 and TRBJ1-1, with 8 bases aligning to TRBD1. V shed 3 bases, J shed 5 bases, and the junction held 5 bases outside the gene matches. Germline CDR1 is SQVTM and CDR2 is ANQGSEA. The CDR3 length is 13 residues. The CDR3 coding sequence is TGCAGCGTTGACAGGGGGCCTGGGACTGAAGCTTTCTTT. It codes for CSVDRGPGTEAFF.

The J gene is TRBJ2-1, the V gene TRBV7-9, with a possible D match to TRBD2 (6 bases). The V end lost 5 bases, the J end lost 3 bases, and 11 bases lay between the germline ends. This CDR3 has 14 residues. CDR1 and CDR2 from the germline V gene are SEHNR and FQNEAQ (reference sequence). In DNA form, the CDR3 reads TGTGCCAGCAGCCCGAGGACTAACTACAATGAGCAGTTCTTC. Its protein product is CASSPRTNYNEQFF.

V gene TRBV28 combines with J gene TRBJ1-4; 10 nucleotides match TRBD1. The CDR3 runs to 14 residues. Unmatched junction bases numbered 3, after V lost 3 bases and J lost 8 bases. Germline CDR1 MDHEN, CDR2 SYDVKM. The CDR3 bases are TGTGCCAGCAGTTTTGACAGGGGGCAGGAAAAACTGTTTTTT. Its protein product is CASSFDRGQEKLFF.

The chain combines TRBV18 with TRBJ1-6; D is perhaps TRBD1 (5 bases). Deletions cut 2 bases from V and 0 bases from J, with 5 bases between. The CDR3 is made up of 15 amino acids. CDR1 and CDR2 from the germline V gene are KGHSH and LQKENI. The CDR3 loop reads CASSPDSSYNSPLHF. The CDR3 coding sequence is TGTGCCAGCTCACCAGACAGCTCCTATAATTCACCCCTCCACTTT.

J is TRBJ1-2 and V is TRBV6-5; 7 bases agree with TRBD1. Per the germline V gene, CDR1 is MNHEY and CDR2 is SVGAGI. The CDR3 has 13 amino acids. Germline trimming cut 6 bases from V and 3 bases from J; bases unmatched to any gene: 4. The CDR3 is CASRDRFYYGYTF. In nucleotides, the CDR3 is TGTGCCAGCAGGGACAGGTTTTACTATGGCTACACCTTC.

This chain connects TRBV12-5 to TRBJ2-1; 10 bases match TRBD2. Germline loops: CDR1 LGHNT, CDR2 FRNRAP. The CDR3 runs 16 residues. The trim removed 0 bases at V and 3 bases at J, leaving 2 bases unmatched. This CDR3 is CASGLVLAGYYNEQFF. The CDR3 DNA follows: TGTGCTAGTGGTTTGGTACTAGCGGGATACTACAATGAGCAGTTCTTC.

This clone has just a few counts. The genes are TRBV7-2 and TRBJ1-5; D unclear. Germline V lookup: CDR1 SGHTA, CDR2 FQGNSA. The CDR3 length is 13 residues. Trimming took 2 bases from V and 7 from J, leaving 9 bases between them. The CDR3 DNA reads TGTGCCAGCAGCTTATTCAGCGGGCAGCCCCAGCATTTT. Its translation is CASSLFSGQPQHF.

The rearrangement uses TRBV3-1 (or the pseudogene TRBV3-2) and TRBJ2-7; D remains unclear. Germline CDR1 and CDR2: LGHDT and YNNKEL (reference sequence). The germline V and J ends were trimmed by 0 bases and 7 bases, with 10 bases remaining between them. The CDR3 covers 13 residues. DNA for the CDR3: TGTGCCAGCAGCCAAGATGCCCTCAGGGAGCAGTACTTC. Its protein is CASSQDALREQYF.

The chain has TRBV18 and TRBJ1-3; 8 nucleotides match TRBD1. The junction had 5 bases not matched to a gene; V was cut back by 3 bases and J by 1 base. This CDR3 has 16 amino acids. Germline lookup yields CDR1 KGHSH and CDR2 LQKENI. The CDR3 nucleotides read TGTGCCAGCTCACCCGGACAGGGTCGGTCTGGAAACACCATATATTTT. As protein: CASSPGQGRSGNTIYF.

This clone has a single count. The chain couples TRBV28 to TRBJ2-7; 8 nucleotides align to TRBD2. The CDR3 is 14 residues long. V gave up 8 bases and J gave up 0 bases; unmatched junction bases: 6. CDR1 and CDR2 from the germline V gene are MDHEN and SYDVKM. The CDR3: CASYGGRFSYEQYF. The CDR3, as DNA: TGTGCCAGCTATGGCGGGAGGTTCTCCTACGAGCAGTACTTC.

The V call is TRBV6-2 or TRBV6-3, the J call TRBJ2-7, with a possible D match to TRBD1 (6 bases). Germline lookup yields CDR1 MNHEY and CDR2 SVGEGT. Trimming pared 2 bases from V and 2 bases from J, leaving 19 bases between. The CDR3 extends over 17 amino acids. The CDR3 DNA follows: TGTGCCAGCAGTTACCCCCGAGGGCAGGGGAAAACCTACGAGCAGTACTTC. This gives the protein CASSYPRGQGKTYEQYF.

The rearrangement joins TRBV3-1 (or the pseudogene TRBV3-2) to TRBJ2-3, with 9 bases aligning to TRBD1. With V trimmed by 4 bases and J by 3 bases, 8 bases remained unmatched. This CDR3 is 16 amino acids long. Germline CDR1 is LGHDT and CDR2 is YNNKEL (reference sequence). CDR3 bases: TGTGCCAGCAGCCCCATTGGGGACAGGGTTACAGATACGCAGTATTTT. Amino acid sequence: CASSPIGDRVTDTQYF.

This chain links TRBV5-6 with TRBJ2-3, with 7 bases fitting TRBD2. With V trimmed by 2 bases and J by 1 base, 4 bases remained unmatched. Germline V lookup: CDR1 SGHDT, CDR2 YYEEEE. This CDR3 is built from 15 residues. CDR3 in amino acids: CASSFQRGGTDTQYF. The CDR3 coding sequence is TGTGCCAGCAGCTTCCAGCGGGGAGGCACAGATACGCAGTATTTT.

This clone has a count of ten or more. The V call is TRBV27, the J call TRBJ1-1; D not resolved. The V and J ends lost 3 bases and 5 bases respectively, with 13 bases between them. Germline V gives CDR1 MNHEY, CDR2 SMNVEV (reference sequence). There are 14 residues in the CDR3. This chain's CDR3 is CASSLVQRGTEAFF. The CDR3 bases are TGTGCCAGCAGTTTGGTCCAGCGTGGGACTGAAGCTTTCTTT.

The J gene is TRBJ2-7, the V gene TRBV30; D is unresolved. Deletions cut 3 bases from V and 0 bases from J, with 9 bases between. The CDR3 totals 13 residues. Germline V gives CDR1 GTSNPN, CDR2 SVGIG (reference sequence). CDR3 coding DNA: TGTGCCTGGAGCCTAGGCTCCTCCTACGAGCAGTACTTC. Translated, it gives CAWSLGSSYEQYF.

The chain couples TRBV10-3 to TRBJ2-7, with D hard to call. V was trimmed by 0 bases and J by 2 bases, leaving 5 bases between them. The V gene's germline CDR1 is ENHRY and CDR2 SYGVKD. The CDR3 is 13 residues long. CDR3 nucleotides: TGTGCCATCAGTGAGTCAGAGGCCTACGAGCAGTACTTC. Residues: CAISESEAYEQYF.

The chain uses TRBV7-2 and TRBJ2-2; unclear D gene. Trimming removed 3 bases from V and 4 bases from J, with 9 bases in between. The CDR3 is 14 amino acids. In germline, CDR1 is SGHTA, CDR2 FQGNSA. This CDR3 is CASSFKYGTGELFF. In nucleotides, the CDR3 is TGTGCCAGCAGCTTTAAGTACGGCACCGGGGAGCTGTTTTTT.

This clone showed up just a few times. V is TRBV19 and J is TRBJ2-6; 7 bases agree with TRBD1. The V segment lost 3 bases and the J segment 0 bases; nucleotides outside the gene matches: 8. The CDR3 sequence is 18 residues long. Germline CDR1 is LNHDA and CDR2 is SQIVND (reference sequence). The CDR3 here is CASSITRGRRSGANVLTF. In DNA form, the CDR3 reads TGTGCCAGTAGTATCACAAGGGGGCGCCGCTCTGGGGCCAACGTCCTGACTTTC.

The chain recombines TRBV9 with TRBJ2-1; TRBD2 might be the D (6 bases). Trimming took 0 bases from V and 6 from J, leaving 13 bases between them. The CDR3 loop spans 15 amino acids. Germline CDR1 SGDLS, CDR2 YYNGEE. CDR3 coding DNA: TGTGCCAGCAGCGTAGGGGCTAGCGAGGTCAATGAGCAGTTCTTC. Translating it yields CASSVGASEVNEQFF. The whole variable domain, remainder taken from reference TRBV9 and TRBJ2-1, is DSGVTQTPKHLITATGQRVTLRCSPRSGDLSVYWYQQSLDQGLQFLIQYYNGEERAKGNILERFSAQQFPDLHSELNLSSLELGDSALYFCASSVGASEVNEQFFGPGTRLTVL.

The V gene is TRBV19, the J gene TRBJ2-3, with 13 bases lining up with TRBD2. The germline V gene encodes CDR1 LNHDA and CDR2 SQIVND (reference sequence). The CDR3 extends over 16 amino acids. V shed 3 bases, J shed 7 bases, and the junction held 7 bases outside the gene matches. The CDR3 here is CASSILGLAGEYTQYF. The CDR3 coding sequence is TGTGCCAGTAGTATCCTAGGACTAGCGGGAGAGTATACGCAGTATTTT.

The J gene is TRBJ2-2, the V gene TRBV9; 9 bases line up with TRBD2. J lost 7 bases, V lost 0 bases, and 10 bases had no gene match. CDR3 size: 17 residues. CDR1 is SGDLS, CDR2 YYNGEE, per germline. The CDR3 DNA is TGTGCCAGCAGCGTAGCCGCGGCGGGAGGGCCAATCGGGGAGCTGTTTTTT. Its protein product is CASSVAAAGGPIGELFF.

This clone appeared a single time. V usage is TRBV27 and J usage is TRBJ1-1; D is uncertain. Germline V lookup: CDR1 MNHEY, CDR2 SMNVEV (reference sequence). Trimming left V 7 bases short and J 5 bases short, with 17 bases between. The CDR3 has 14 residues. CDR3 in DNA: TGTGCCAGCACCCCGGCGGGGTTTTGGACTGAAGCTTTCTTT. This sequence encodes CASTPAGFWTEAFF.

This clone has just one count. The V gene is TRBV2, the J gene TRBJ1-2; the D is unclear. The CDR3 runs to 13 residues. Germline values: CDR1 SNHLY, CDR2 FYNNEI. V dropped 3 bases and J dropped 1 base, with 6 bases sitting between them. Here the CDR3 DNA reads TGTGCCAGCAGTGAGATAGTTAACTATGGCTACACCTTC. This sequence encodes CASSEIVNYGYTF.

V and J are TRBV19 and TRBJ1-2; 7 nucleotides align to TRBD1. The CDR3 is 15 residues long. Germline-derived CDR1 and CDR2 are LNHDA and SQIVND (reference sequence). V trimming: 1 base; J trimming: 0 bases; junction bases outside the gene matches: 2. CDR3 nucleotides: TGTGCCAGTAGTATAGGGGACAGCTCTAACTATGGCTACACCTTC. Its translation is CASSIGDSSNYGYTF.

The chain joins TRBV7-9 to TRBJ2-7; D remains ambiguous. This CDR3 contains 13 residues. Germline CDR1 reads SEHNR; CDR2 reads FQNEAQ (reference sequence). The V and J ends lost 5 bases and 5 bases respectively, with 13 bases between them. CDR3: CASSPPPRDEQYF. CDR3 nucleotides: TGTGCCAGCAGCCCGCCTCCACGGGACGAGCAGTACTTC.